One and the same sample provided the 30 T cell receptor beta chains below, sequenced in a study of cytomegalovirus exposure and HLA in healthy donors. In the PCR, 60 Vbeta and 13 Jbeta primers were used. Repertoires were generated with immunoSEQ multiplex PCR, while TCRdb's copy carries only in-frame clones and drops some. The data show approximately 150,000 clones, over 70% seen once. Material for sequencing was PBMCs. These receptors all come from a young woman in good health and CMV-seronegative.

V gene TRBV7-9 combines with J gene TRBJ2-7; D is unclear. The germline CDR1 and CDR2 sequences are SEHNR and FQNEAQ (reference sequence). Trimming stripped 1 base from V and 2 bases from J, with 12 bases between. CDR3 length: 15 amino acids. The CDR3 region is CASSLDVAVTYEQYF. The CDR3 DNA reads TGTGCCAGCAGCTTAGATGTAGCCGTCACCTACGAGCAGTACTTC.

The chain recombines TRBV6-1 with TRBJ2-7, with TRBD2 matching 9 bases. The ends lost 6 bases at V and 3 bases at J; junction bases unmatched: 9. The germline V gene encodes CDR1 MNHNS and CDR2 SASEGT. This CDR3 has 15 amino acids. The CDR3 region has the DNA TGTGCCAGCAGCGATCTAGCGGGACACCGCTACGAGCAGTACTTC. Its protein product is CASSDLAGHRYEQYF.

The CDR3 reads CSVEQGPHEQYF. The DNA of the CDR3 is TGCAGCGTTGAGCAGGGTCCCCACGAGCAGTACTTC. V and J are TRBV29-1 and TRBJ2-7, with D possibly matching TRBD1 (5 bases). The CDR3 is 12 amino acids. Germline V gene data show CDR1 as SQVTM and CDR2 as ANQGSEA. V was pared by 3 bases and J by 5 bases, with 11 bases between.

The chain is built from TRBV18 and TRBJ2-2; possibly TRBD1 for D (5 bases). Trimming left V 2 bases short and J 7 bases short, with 14 bases between. This CDR3 contains 15 residues. Germline V lookup: CDR1 KGHSH, CDR2 LQKENI. The CDR3 reads CASSPGKGRVGELFF. The CDR3 bases are TGTGCCAGCTCACCAGGAAAGGGGCGAGTCGGGGAGCTGTTTTTT.

This sequence joins TRBV6-6 and TRBJ1-1; a weak D match, TRBD1 (5 bases). This CDR3 spans 16 amino acids. The V and J ends lost 2 bases and 2 bases respectively, with 15 bases between them. The germline CDR1 and CDR2 sequences are MNHNY and SVGAGI (reference sequence). DNA of the CDR3: TGTGCCAGCAGTTACACCTCCGGGGGTTTAAACACTGAAGCTTTCTTT. Residues: CASSYTSGGLNTEAFF.

The CDR3 reads CASSPNDRGEKLFF. In DNA, the CDR3 is TGTGCCAGCAGCCCAAATGACAGGGGTGAAAAACTGTTTTTT. The V gene is TRBV5-4, the J gene TRBJ1-4; 8 bases align to TRBD1. Germline CDR1 is SGHNT and CDR2 is YYREEE (reference sequence). CDR3 length: 14 amino acids. Trimming cost V 4 bases and J 7 bases; bases outside gene matches: 6. Complete variable domain (other parts from reference TRBV5-4 and TRBJ1-4): ETGVTQSPTHLIKTRGQQVTLRCSSQSGHNTVSWYQQALGQGPQFIFQYYREEENGRGNFPPRFSGLQFPNYSSELNVNALELDDSALYLCASSPNDRGEKLFFGSGTQLSVL.

This clone appeared a few times. J is TRBJ2-3 and V is TRBV4-1, with 10 bases matching TRBD2. From germline, CDR1 is MGHRA and CDR2 YSYEKL. This CDR3 has 15 amino acids. Trimming took 4 bases from V and 6 from J; bases not matched to a gene: 7. CDR3: CASSPEREGLDTQYF. The CDR3 region has the DNA TGCGCCAGCAGCCCGGAGCGGGAGGGCCTTGATACGCAGTATTTT.

V is TRBV5-6 and J is TRBJ1-2; 8 bases are shared with TRBD1. CDR3 length equals 14 residues. Germline V gives CDR1 SGHDT, CDR2 YYEEEE. The V segment lost 3 bases and the J segment 7 bases; nucleotides outside the gene matches: 8. As DNA, the CDR3 is TGTGCCAGCAGCTGGGACAGGCAATCGGGTGGCTACACCTTC. Its protein is CASSWDRQSGGYTF. The full variable domain, its missing parts supplied by reference TRBV5-6 and TRBJ1-2, is DAGVTQSPTHLIKTRGQQVTLRCSPKSGHDTVSWYQQALGQGPQFIFQYYEEEERQRGNFPDRFSGHQFPNYSSELNVNALLLGDSALYLCASSWDRQSGGYTFGSGTRLTVV.

Here the CDR3 reads CASTNAAGRDNEQFF. The CDR3 bases are TGTGCCAGTACTAATGCGGCGGGTAGGGACAATGAGCAGTTCTTC. The chain couples TRBV19 to TRBJ2-1, with TRBD2 as a possible D gene (5 bases). The CDR3 covers 15 residues. Germline values: CDR1 LNHDA, CDR2 SQIVND (reference sequence). V lost 7 bases to trimming and J lost 5 bases, with 18 bases between them.

The gene calls are TRBV4-1 and TRBJ2-3, with TRBD1 matching over 7 bases. The CDR3 runs to 15 residues. J was trimmed by 6 bases and V by 3 bases; bases with no gene match: 9. Germline lookup yields CDR1 MGHRA and CDR2 YSYEKL. This CDR3 is CASSQNYRGEDTQYF. For the CDR3, the DNA is TGCGCCAGCAGCCAGAACTACAGGGGAGAGGATACGCAGTATTTT.

The sample holds a few counts of this clone. V and J are TRBV7-9 and TRBJ1-4, with a tentative D call TRBD1 (6 bases). The V gene lost 8 bases and the J gene lost 8 bases, with 15 bases spanning the gap. The germline V gene has CDR1 SEHNR and CDR2 FQNEAQ (reference sequence). The CDR3 extends over 13 amino acids. This CDR3 is CASEQGRGEKLFF. Here the CDR3 DNA reads TGTGCCAGCGAACAGGGAAGGGGCGAAAAACTGTTTTTT.

The sample holds one count of this clone. CDR3 DNA sequence: TGCGCCAGCAGCCAATGGGAGCAAGAGACCCAGTACTTC. This codes for CASSQWEQETQYF. The chain is built from TRBV4-1 and TRBJ2-5, with D perhaps TRBD2 (5 bases). V was pared by 2 bases and J by 2 bases, with 6 bases between. The CDR3 is 13 amino acids. Germline V gives CDR1 MGHRA, CDR2 YSYEKL.

A few counts support this clone. CDR3: CATNSGRGYEQYF. The CDR3, as DNA: TGTGCCACAAATAGCGGGAGAGGCTACGAGCAGTACTTC. This sequence joins TRBV10-3 and TRBJ2-7; 9 bases line up with TRBD2. This CDR3 is built from 13 residues. Losses at the gene ends were 10 bases for V and 3 bases for J; bases not matched to a gene: 7. Germline loops: CDR1 ENHRY, CDR2 SYGVKD.

The V gene is TRBV11-2, the J gene TRBJ2-7, with a tentative D call TRBD2 (6 bases). CDR1 is SGHAT and CDR2 is FQNNGV in the germline V gene. The CDR3 is 14 residues long. Trimming left V 3 bases short and J 3 bases short, with 12 bases between. This CDR3 reads CASSFGGPRYEQYF. The CDR3 coding sequence is TGTGCCAGCAGCTTCGGGGGACCGCGCTACGAGCAGTACTTC. Together with reference TRBV11-2 and TRBJ2-7, the CDR3 gives the full variable domain: EAGVAQSPRYKIIEKRQSVAFWCNPISGHATLYWYQQILGQGPKLLIQFQNNGVVDDSQLPKDRFSAERLKGVDSTLKIQPAKLEDSAVYLCASSFGGPRYEQYFGPGTRLTVT.

This sequence joins TRBV5-4 and TRBJ2-7; TRBD2 agrees at 10 bases. This CDR3 contains 15 residues. The germline CDR1 and CDR2 sequences are SGHNT and YYREEE (reference sequence). The J segment lost 5 bases and the V segment lost 4 bases, leaving 9 bases of the junction unmatched. In DNA, the CDR3 is TGTGCCAGCAGCCAAGAAGCGGGAGGGCCGAACGAGCAGTACTTC. Residues: CASSQEAGGPNEQYF.

This clone was seen only a few times. This chain connects TRBV6-1 to TRBJ2-7; D remains unclear. CDR3 length: 12 amino acids. Trimming left V 5 bases short and J 3 bases short, with 8 bases between. Germline CDR1 MNHNS, CDR2 SASEGT. CDR3 protein: CASSMQNYEQYF. CDR3 in DNA: TGTGCCAGCAGTATGCAGAACTACGAGCAGTACTTC.

In its sample, this clone was seen once. The chain is built from TRBV6-4 and TRBJ2-7; a possible D gene is TRBD2 (5 bases). This CDR3 is built from 15 residues. CDR1 is MRHNA and CDR2 is SNTAGT in the germline V gene. V lost 8 bases and J lost 2, with 19 bases in between. The CDR3 DNA reads as TGTGCCAGCCTCCTGCGTGAGGGAGCGACCTACGAGCAGTACTTC. It codes for CASLLREGATYEQYF.

J is TRBJ1-1 and V is TRBV25-1; possible D gene TRBD1, 5 bases. This CDR3 has 13 residues. The germline V gene encodes CDR1 MGHDK and CDR2 SYGVNS. V was cut by 4 bases and J by 4 bases, with 10 bases left in between. The CDR3 bases are TGTGCCAGCAGTGTCGGAGGGACCACTGAAGCTTTCTTT. It translates to CASSVGGTTEAFF.

The chain employs TRBV27 and TRBJ1-2; TRBD1 aligns across 8 bases. V lost 7 bases, J lost 8 bases, and 6 bases stayed unmatched. There are 12 residues in the CDR3. Germline assignment: CDR1 MNHEY and CDR2 SMNVEV (reference sequence). CDR3: CASKRTGGGYTF. In DNA form, the CDR3 reads TGTGCCAGCAAACGCACAGGGGGAGGCTACACCTTC.

The chain employs TRBV27 and TRBJ1-2; no definite D call. Per the germline V gene, CDR1 is MNHEY and CDR2 is SMNVEV (reference sequence). The CDR3 is 16 amino acids. Trimming cost V 3 bases and J 4 bases, with 18 bases left between them. DNA of the CDR3: TGTGCCAGCAGTTTCCAACGATCGACATTACGCTATGGCTACACCTTC. Translated, it gives CASSFQRSTLRYGYTF.

The rearrangement uses TRBV5-6 and TRBJ1-5; 7 bases fit TRBD1. This CDR3 has 14 amino acids. The germline CDR1 and CDR2 sequences are SGHDT and YYEEEE. Trimming removed 3 bases from V and 4 bases from J; junction bases left unmatched: 4. The CDR3 coding sequence is TGTGCCAGCAGCTCCGGGACAGAAAATCAGCCCCAGCATTTT. This codes for CASSSGTENQPQHF.

The rearrangement links TRBV6-1 to TRBJ1-1; D is possibly TRBD1 (6 bases). The ends were cut back, 6 bases at V and 1 base at J, with 9 bases in the middle. Germline assignment: CDR1 MNHNS and CDR2 SASEGT. The CDR3 spans 13 residues. The chain's CDR3 is CASSWTENTEAFF. CDR3 nucleotide sequence: TGTGCCAGCAGCTGGACAGAGAACACTGAAGCTTTCTTT.

V and J are TRBV30 and TRBJ2-1; TRBD2 matches at 16 bases. After removal of 5 bases from V and 10 bases from J, the junction contained 8 bases not matched to a gene. Germline V CDR1 and CDR2: GTSNPN, SVGIG (reference sequence). This CDR3 comprises 15 residues. This CDR3 reads CAWGRGLAGGPEQFF. The CDR3 region has the DNA TGTGCCTGGGGCCGGGGACTAGCGGGAGGGCCAGAGCAGTTCTTC.

The chain combines TRBV10-3 with TRBJ1-1; 9 nucleotides align to TRBD1. The CDR3 has 17 residues. With V trimmed by 5 bases and J by 0 bases, 10 bases remained unmatched. Germline lookup yields CDR1 ENHRY and CDR2 SYGVKD. CDR3 sequence (DNA): TGTGCCATCAGTCGAGCCGGGACAGGGATCATGAACACTGAAGCTTTCTTT. It codes for CAISRAGTGIMNTEAFF.

V is TRBV7-9 and J is TRBJ2-7, with 7 bases identical to TRBD2. The V gene end was trimmed by 1 base and the J gene end by 6 bases; junction bases not matched to a gene: 9. CDR1 and CDR2 (germline): SEHNR, FQNEAQ (reference sequence). The CDR3 is 15 amino acids. The CDR3 sequence: CASSLGIGGSTEQYF. In DNA form, the CDR3 reads TGTGCCAGCAGCTTAGGCATAGGCGGGAGCACCGAGCAGTACTTC. Full variable domain (missing parts from reference TRBV7-9 and TRBJ2-7): DTGVSQNPRHKITKRGQNVTFRCDPISEHNRLYWYRQTLGQGPEFLTYFQNEAQLEKSRLLSDRFSAERPKGSFSTLEIQRTEQGDSAMYLCASSLGIGGSTEQYFGPGTRLTVT.

The count of this clone is one. The chain uses TRBV28 and TRBJ1-5, with 9 bases that match TRBD1. This CDR3 is 14 amino acids long. Germline V CDR1 and CDR2: MDHEN, SYDVKM. V shed 5 bases, J shed 6 bases, and the junction held 5 bases outside the gene matches. The CDR3 bases are TGTGCCAGCAGTCAAACAGGGGGCGGTCAGCCCCAGCATTTT. Translated: CASSQTGGGQPQHF.

This clone was observed a handful of times. The DNA of the CDR3 is TGTGCCAGCACCACCGGCCCGGGACTAGAAAAAGAGACCCAGTACTTC. This sequence encodes CASTTGPGLEKETQYF. This chain joins TRBV2 and TRBJ2-5; TRBD2 agrees at 8 bases. CDR1 SNHLY and CDR2 FYNNEI come from the germline V gene. The V gene end was trimmed by 7 bases and the J gene end by 3 bases; junction bases not matched to a gene: 13. CDR3 length: 16 amino acids.

The rearrangement links TRBV7-2 to TRBJ2-5; 7 bases align to TRBD2. CDR3 size: 13 residues. Trimming removed 5 bases from V and 5 bases from J; junction bases left unmatched: 5. Germline V lookup: CDR1 SGHTA, CDR2 FQGNSA. The CDR3 DNA follows: TGTGCCAGCAGCCAGGGAGGGTTGGAGACCCAGTACTTC. Translated: CASSQGGLETQYF.

This clone showed up just a few times. This sequence joins TRBV29-1 and TRBJ1-2, with 8 bases identical to TRBD1. Germline values: CDR1 SQVTM, CDR2 ANQGSEA. The CDR3 consists of 12 residues. J lost 2 bases, V lost 6 bases, and 2 bases had no gene match. Written as DNA, the CDR3 is TGCAGCGTGGGGACAGGAAACTATGGCTACACCTTC. This gives the protein CSVGTGNYGYTF.

The chain carries TRBV12-2 and TRBJ2-7; the table's D call, TRBD1, was not checked against the DNA. TRBV12-2 is deemed a pseudogene. CDR3 length: 17 amino acids. CDR3: CASRSEFLAGGSYEQYF. The CDR3 bases are TGTGCAAGTCGCTCCGAATTTTTGGCAGGGGGCTCCTACGAGCAGTACTTC.